This passage covers 7 T cell receptor beta chains from one sample sequenced in a study of blood T cells in healthy people across ages (dated by TCRdb to between 2015 and 2017). Library generation was performed with 5' RACE. The sequencer was an Illumina HiSeq 2500. A second PCR of about 6 to 11 cycles was performed with a sample-barcoded 5' primer and a J-beta primer mix. The public reads were quality trimmed at Q25 with fastp and then assembled into clones with MiXCR by TCRdb, keeping productive beta chains. CDR3 protein duplicates are merged, each entry listing the most common genes and DNA. In this sample the table shows roughly 800,000 distinct CDR3 sequences, 58% of which occur a single time. The top ten clones comprise roughly 20% of the sample. The sample was blood. The receptors stem from a man aged 30 to 39 in good health.

This clonotype appeared once. The V call is TRBV29-1, the J call TRBJ2-1; D not certain. The end of the DNA fits TRBJ2-7 better, so the J call may be wrong. The germline gives CDR1 SQVTM, CDR2 ANQGSEA. This CDR3 has 13 residues. CDR3 bases: TGCAGCGCAACAAGTAGCTCCTACAATGAGCAGTACTTC. Translating it yields CSATSSSYNEQYF.

The rearrangement links TRBV6-6 to TRBJ1-1; no definite D call. Looked up from germline, CDR1 is MNHNY and CDR2 is SVGAGI (reference sequence). With 7 bases removed from V and 0 bases from J, the gap between germline ends came to 12 bases. The CDR3 covers 14 residues. The CDR3 nucleotides are TGTGCCAGCAAATTTCCCGGCTTGAACACTGAAGCTTTCTTT. It codes for CASKFPGLNTEAFF.

Points on this clonotype: The junction departs from the called germline gene at one end, perhaps through a read error. This rearrangement joins TRBV20-1 to TRBJ2-1; 7 nucleotides align to TRBD2. Germline V CDR1 and CDR2: DFQATT, SNEGSKA (reference sequence). This CDR3 has 15 residues. The CDR3 protein is CSAGDFHGGNNEQFF. CDR3 sequence (DNA): TGCAGTGCTGGAGATTTCCACGGGGGGAACAATGAGCAGTTCTTC.

The chain uses TRBV7-2 and TRBJ2-1, with 9 bases aligning to TRBD2. The CDR3 has 16 amino acids. Germline CDR1 and CDR2: SGHTA and FQGNSA. The V gene end was trimmed by 0 bases and the J gene end by 7 bases; junction bases not matched to a gene: 7. The CDR3 loop reads CASSLAPAGGANEQFF. The CDR3 DNA follows: TGTGCCAGCAGCTTAGCCCCAGCGGGGGGTGCGAATGAGCAGTTCTTC.

The chain has TRBV15 and TRBJ1-2, with 7 bases fitting TRBD1. Per the germline V gene, CDR1 is LNHNV and CDR2 is YYDKDF (reference sequence). The CDR3 runs 15 residues. Losses at the gene ends were 0 bases for V and 2 bases for J; bases not matched to a gene: 3. CDR3 sequence (DNA): TGTGCCACCAGCAGAGACCCGACAGGGAACTATGGCTACACCTTC. Amino acid sequence: CATSRDPTGNYGYTF.

The chain couples TRBV7-2 to TRBJ1-2; D may be TRBD1 (5 bases). This CDR3 comprises 15 residues. CDR1 and CDR2 (germline): SGHTA, FQGNSA. Trimming left V 8 bases short and J 8 bases short, with 24 bases between. Here the CDR3 reads CASATRSGTGLGYTF. The CDR3 DNA is TGTGCCAGCGCGACCCGTTCGGGAACAGGTTTGGGCTACACCTTC. The full variable domain, completed using reference TRBV7-2 and TRBJ1-2, is GAGVSQSPSNKVTEKGKDVELRCDPISGHTALYWYRQSLGQGLEFLIYFQGNSAPDKSGLPSDRFSAERTGGSVSTLTIQRTQQEDSAVYLCASATRSGTGLGYTFGSGTRLTVV.

J is TRBJ2-3 and V is TRBV25-1; 8 positions agree with TRBD1. CDR1 and CDR2 from the germline V gene are MGHDK and SYGVNS. CDR3 length: 15 residues. The ends lost 5 bases at V and 6 bases at J; junction bases unmatched: 10. DNA for the CDR3: TGTGCCAGCAGTTCGACAGGGGCGGTGTTGGATACGCAGTATTTT. Translation: CASSSTGAVLDTQYF.